The 17 T cell receptor beta chains listed next were all sequenced from one sample in a study of blood T cell repertoires in COVID-19. The assay was immunoSEQ multiplex PCR, and TCRdb's table has in-frame clones only and misses some. The table has about 170,000 clones, 80% to 85% seen once; the top ten hold roughly 2.6%. Sequencing was carried out using peripheral blood. The receptors here all came from a human donor with acute or convalescent COVID-19. The donor label of this sample is uncertain.

Note on this clone: The same CDR3 also results from other DNA sequences found in this sample. V is TRBV6-1 and J is TRBJ1-2, with 8 nucleotides matching TRBD1. V trimming: 3 bases; J trimming: 4 bases; junction bases outside the gene matches: 1. The CDR3 has 13 amino acids. Looked up from germline, CDR1 is MNHNS and CDR2 is SASEGT. CDR3 bases: TGTGCCAGCAGTGAGGACAGGGTCTATGGCTACACCTTC. Translated, it gives CASSEDRVYGYTF.

The sample holds many counts of this clone. The chain links TRBV5-1 to TRBJ2-2, with a weak D call TRBD1 (6 bases). The germline V gene has CDR1 SGHRS and CDR2 YFSETQ. The CDR3 contains 15 residues. With 0 bases removed from V and 0 bases from J, the gap between germline ends came to 6 bases. The CDR3 sequence: CASSLAGANTGELFF. Here the CDR3 DNA reads TGCGCCAGCAGCTTGGCAGGGGCGAACACCGGGGAGCTGTTTTTT.

This clone showed up just a few times. This rearrangement joins TRBV28 to TRBJ2-7, with 10 nucleotides matching TRBD2. V lost 5 bases, J lost 3 bases, and 13 bases stayed unmatched. The germline V gene has CDR1 MDHEN and CDR2 SYDVKM. CDR3 length equals 17 residues. This CDR3 is CASSLTGRTSGHYEQYF. For the CDR3, the DNA is TGTGCCAGCAGTCTGACGGGGCGGACTAGCGGCCACTACGAGCAGTACTTC.

The DNA for the CDR3 is TGTGCCAGCGCGGGCGGCCATAACAGCAATCAGCCCCAGCATTTT. Its translation is CASAGGHNSNQPQHF. The rearrangement joins TRBV2 to TRBJ1-5; D uncertain. V lost 8 bases and J 1 base, leaving 15 bases between the germline ends. Germline CDR1 and CDR2: SNHLY and FYNNEI. The CDR3 runs to 15 residues.

This chain uses TRBV27 with TRBJ1-5, with D hard to call. Trimming shortened V by 0 bases and J by 1 base, and 10 bases separated the two germline ends. Looked up from germline, CDR1 is MNHEY and CDR2 is SMNVEV (reference sequence). The CDR3 spans 16 residues. The CDR3 nucleotides read TGTGCCAGCAGTTTATCTCTTCGTTCGAGCAATCAGCCCCAGCATTTT. This translates into CASSLSLRSSNQPQHF.

This clone was observed a single time. V is TRBV23-1 and J is TRBJ2-5; 10 bases are shared with TRBD1. TRBV23-1 is given ORF status, its function remaining uncertain. The CDR3 is 16 residues long. J was trimmed by 3 bases and V by 6 bases; bases with no gene match: 10. The CDR3 sequence is CASRGTGERTKETQYF. Written as DNA, the CDR3 is TGCGCCAGCAGGGGGACAGGGGAACGCACCAAAGAGACCCAGTACTTC.

The V call is TRBV3-1 (or the pseudogene TRBV3-2), the J call TRBJ1-2; 11 bases are shared with TRBD1. CDR1 is LGHDT, CDR2 YNNKEL, per germline (reference sequence). CDR3 length: 14 amino acids. With 3 bases clipped from V and 7 bases from J, the junction kept 4 bases outside the gene matches. The CDR3 is CASSQDRGRGGYTF. In nucleotides, the CDR3 is TGTGCCAGCAGCCAGGACAGGGGGCGGGGTGGCTACACCTTC.

The genes are TRBV5-1 and TRBJ2-1; 8 positions agree with TRBD2. The CDR3 spans 16 residues. Germline-derived CDR1 and CDR2 are SGHRS and YFSETQ. J was trimmed by 10 bases and V by 0 bases; bases with no gene match: 12. CDR3 protein: CASSLALASGSGEQFF. The CDR3 region has the DNA TGCGCCAGCAGCTTGGCCTTGGCTAGCGGGTCGGGGGAGCAGTTCTTC.

The chain links TRBV7-2 to TRBJ1-1; tentatively, D is TRBD1 (5 bases). The CDR3 sequence is 13 residues long. V lost 4 bases and J lost 7, with 13 bases in between. The germline V gene encodes CDR1 SGHTA and CDR2 FQGNSA. The CDR3 coding sequence is TGTGCCAGCAGCTCCCTACCGGGGGGTGAAGCTTTCTTT. This translates into CASSSLPGGEAFF.

This chain links TRBV9 with TRBJ1-2; D is ambiguous. The ends were cut back, 2 bases at V and 4 bases at J, with 6 bases in the middle. The V gene's germline CDR1 is SGDLS and CDR2 YYNGEE. The CDR3 spans 12 residues. The chain's CDR3 is CASSVGSYGYTF. CDR3 DNA sequence: TGTGCCAGCAGCGTGGGCAGCTATGGCTACACCTTC.

V is TRBV6-2 or TRBV6-3 and J is TRBJ1-4; TRBD1 agrees at 8 bases. Germline assignment: CDR1 MNHEY and CDR2 SVGEGT. CDR3 length: 15 residues. V gave up 2 bases and J gave up 5 bases; unmatched junction bases: 4. The CDR3 reads CASSYRDRGNEKLFF. DNA of the CDR3: TGTGCCAGCAGTTACCGCGACAGGGGAAATGAAAAACTGTTTTTT.

The J gene is TRBJ1-2, the V gene TRBV4-2; D is perhaps TRBD1 (5 bases). Germline CDR1 reads LGHNA; CDR2 reads YNFKEQ. Deletions cut 1 base from V and 1 base from J, with 10 bases between. The CDR3 loop spans 15 amino acids. CDR3 protein: CASSQVRGGNYGYTF. The CDR3 coding sequence is TGTGCCAGCAGCCAAGTTAGGGGCGGTAACTATGGCTACACCTTC.

V and J are TRBV21-1 and TRBJ2-1; the table's D gene call, TRBD2, was not cross checked with the DNA. TRBV21-1 is labeled a pseudogene. This CDR3 comprises 16 residues. In DNA, the CDR3 is TGTGCCAGCAGCCCGAACCGGGGATTCCCCTACAATGAGCAGTTCTTC. It encodes CASSPNRGFPYNEQFF.

This chain links TRBV6-1 with TRBJ1-2; possible D gene TRBD1, 6 bases. The CDR3 length is 15 residues. From germline, CDR1 is MNHNS and CDR2 SASEGT. The germline V and J ends were trimmed by 1 base and 3 bases, with 12 bases remaining between them. As DNA, the CDR3 is TGTGCCAGCAGTGAAGAAGGCAGGGGCTACTATGGCTACACCTTC. As protein: CASSEEGRGYYGYTF.

On this clone: This sample also contains other DNA sequences that code for the same CDR3. This chain connects TRBV9 to TRBJ2-3; TRBD1 might be the D (6 bases). The CDR3 is 15 amino acids. CDR1 SGDLS and CDR2 YYNGEE come from the germline V gene. Trimming left V 0 bases short and J 0 bases short, with 8 bases between. CDR3 region: CASSVGGGSTDTQYF. The CDR3 DNA follows: TGTGCCAGCAGCGTAGGTGGGGGCAGCACAGATACGCAGTATTTT.

The chain couples TRBV5-1 to TRBJ1-5; no firm D call. The length of the CDR3 is 13 residues. Trimming cost V 2 bases and J 0 bases, with 3 bases left between them. Per the germline V gene, CDR1 is SGHRS and CDR2 is YFSETQ. CDR3 protein: CASSLLSNQPQHF. The DNA of the CDR3 is TGCGCCAGCAGCTTACTTAGCAATCAGCCCCAGCATTTT.

CDR3 in DNA: TGTGCCAGCAGTGGCGGGAGCCCCATCTACAATGAGCAGTTCTTC. It is translated as CASSGGSPIYNEQFF. This chain uses TRBV6-6 with TRBJ2-1, with TRBD2 matching over 7 bases. The CDR3 length is 15 residues. Germline CDR1 reads MNHNY; CDR2 reads SVGAGI (reference sequence). Unmatched junction bases numbered 7, after V lost 5 bases and J lost 3 bases.